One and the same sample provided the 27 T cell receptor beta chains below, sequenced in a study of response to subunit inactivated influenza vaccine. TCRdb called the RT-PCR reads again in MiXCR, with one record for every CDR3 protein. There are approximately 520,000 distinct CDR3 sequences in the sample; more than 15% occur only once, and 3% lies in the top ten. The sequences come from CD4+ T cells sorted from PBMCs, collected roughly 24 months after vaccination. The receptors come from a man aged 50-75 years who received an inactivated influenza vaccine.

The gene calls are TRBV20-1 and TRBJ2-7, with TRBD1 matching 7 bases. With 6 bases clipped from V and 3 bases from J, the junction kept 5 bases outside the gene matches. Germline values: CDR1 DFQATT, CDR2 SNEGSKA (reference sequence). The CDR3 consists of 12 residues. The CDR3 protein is CSARQGNYEQYF. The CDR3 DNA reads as TGCAGTGCGAGACAGGGTAACTACGAGCAGTACTTC.

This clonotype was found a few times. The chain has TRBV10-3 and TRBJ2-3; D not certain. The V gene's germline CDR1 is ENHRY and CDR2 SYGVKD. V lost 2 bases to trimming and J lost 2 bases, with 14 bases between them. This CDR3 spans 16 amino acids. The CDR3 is CAISEALGTVTDTQYF. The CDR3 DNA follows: TGTGCCATCAGTGAGGCCCTAGGCACCGTCACAGATACGCAGTATTTT.

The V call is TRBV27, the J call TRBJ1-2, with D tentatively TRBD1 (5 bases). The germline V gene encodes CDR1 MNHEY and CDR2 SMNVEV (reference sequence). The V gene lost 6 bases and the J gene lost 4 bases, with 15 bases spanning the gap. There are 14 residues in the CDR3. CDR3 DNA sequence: TGTGCCAGCAGCCCCCAGGACACCTCCTATGGCTACACCTTC. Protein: CASSPQDTSYGYTF.

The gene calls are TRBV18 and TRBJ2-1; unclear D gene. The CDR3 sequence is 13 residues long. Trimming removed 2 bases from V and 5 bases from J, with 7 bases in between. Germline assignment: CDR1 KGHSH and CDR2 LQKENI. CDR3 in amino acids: CASSPTDNNEQFF. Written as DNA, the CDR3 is TGTGCCAGCTCACCAACAGATAACAATGAGCAGTTCTTC. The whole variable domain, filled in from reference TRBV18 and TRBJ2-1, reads NAGVMQNPRHLVRRRGQEARLRCSPMKGHSHVYWYRQLPEEGLKFMVYLQKENIIDESGMPKERFSAEFPKEGPSILRIQQVVRGDSAAYFCASSPTDNNEQFFGPGTRLTVL.

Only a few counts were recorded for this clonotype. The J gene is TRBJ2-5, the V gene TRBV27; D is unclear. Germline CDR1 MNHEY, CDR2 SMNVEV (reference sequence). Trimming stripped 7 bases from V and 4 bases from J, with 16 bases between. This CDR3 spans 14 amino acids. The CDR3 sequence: CASKEGASLETQYF. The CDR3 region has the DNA TGTGCCAGCAAGGAAGGCGCATCCCTAGAGACCCAGTACTTC.

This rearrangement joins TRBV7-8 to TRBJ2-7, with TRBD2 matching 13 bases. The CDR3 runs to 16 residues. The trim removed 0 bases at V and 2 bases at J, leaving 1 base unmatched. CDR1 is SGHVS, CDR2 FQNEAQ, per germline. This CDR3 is CASSLALAGGPYEQYF. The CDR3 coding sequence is TGTGCCAGCAGCTTAGCACTAGCGGGAGGGCCCTACGAGCAGTACTTC. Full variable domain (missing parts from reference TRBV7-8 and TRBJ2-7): GAGVSQSPRYKVAKRGQDVALRCDPISGHVSLFWYQQALGQGPEFLTYFQNEAQLDKSGLPSDRFFAERPEGSVSTLKIQRTQQEDSAVYLCASSLALAGGPYEQYFGPGTRLTVT.

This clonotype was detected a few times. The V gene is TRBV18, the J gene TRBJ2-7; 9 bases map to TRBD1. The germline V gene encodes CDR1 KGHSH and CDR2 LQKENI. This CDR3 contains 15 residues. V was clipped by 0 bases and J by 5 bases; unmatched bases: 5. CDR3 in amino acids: CASSPPGDRVNEQYF. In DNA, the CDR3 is TGTGCCAGCTCACCACCGGGGGACAGGGTAAACGAGCAGTACTTC.

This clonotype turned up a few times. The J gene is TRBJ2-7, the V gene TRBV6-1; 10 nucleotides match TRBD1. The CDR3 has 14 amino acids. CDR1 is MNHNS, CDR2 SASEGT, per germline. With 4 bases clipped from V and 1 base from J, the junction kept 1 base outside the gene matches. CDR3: CASSGQGASYEQYF. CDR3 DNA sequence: TGTGCCAGCAGTGGACAGGGGGCTTCCTACGAGCAGTACTTC.

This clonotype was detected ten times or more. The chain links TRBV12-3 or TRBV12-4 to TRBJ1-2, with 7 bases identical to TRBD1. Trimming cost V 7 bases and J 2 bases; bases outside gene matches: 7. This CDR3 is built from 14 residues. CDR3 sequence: CASTPAQGNYGYTF. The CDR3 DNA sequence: TGTGCCAGCACCCCGGCACAGGGGAACTATGGCTACACCTTC.

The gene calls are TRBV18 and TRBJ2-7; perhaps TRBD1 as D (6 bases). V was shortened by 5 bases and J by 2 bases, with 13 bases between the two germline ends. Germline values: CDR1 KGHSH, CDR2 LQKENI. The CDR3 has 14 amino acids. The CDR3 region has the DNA TGTGCCAGCTCATCCCAGGGGAGCGCCTACGAGCAGTACTTC. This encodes CASSSQGSAYEQYF.

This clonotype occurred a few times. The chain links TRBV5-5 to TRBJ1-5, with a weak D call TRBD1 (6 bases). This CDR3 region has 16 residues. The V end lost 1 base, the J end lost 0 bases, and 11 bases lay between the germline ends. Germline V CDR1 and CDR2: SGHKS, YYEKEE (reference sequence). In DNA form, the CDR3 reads TGTGCCAGCAGCTTGATGGGGGCGGCTAGCAATCAGCCCCAGCATTTT. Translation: CASSLMGAASNQPQHF.

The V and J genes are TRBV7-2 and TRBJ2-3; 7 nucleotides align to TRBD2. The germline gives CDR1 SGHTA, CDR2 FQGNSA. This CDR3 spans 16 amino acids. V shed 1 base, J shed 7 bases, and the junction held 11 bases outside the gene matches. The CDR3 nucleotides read TGTGCCAGCAGCTTAGAGGCTAGCGGTGGTTATCATACGCAGTATTTT. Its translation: CASSLEASGGYHTQYF. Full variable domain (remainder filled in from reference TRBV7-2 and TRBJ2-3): GAGVSQSPSNKVTEKGKDVELRCDPISGHTALYWYRQSLGQGLEFLIYFQGNSAPDKSGLPSDRFSAERTGGSVSTLTIQRTQQEDSAVYLCASSLEASGGYHTQYFGPGTRLTVL.

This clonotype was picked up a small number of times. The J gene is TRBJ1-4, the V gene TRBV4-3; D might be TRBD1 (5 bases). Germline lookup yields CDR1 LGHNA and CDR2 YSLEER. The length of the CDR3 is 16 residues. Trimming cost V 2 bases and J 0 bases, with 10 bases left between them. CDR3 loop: CASSQSDTTTNEKLFF. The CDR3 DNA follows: TGCGCCAGCAGCCAATCGGACACCACAACTAATGAAAAACTGTTTTTT.

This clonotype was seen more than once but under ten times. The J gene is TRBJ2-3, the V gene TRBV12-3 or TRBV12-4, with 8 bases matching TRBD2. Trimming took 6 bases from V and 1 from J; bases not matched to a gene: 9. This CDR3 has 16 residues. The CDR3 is CASSRRSGSRTDTQYF. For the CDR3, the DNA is TGTGCCAGCAGCCGCCGGAGCGGGAGCCGCACAGATACGCAGTATTTT.

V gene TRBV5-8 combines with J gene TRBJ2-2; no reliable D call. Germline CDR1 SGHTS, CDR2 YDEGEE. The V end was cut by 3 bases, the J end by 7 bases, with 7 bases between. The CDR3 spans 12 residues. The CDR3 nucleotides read TGTGCCAGCAGCTCCATCTACGGGGAGCTGTTTTTT. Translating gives CASSSIYGELFF.

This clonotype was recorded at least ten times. CDR3 in DNA: TGCAGTGCTAGAGAGCCCCCGGACAGGGGAGGCAATCAGCCCCAGCATTTT. Translated: CSAREPPDRGGNQPQHF. The chain employs TRBV20-1 and TRBJ1-5; the match to TRBD1 covers 9 bases. The junction had 8 bases not matched to a gene; V was cut back by 0 bases and J by 2 bases. Germline V gene sequence: CDR1 DFQATT, CDR2 SNEGSKA (reference sequence). The CDR3 covers 17 residues.

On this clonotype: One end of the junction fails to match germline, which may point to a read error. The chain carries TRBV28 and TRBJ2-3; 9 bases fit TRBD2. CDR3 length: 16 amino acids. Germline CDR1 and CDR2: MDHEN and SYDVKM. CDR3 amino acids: CTSNLGLAGGTDTQYF. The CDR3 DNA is TGTACCAGCAACCTGGGCTTAGCGGGGGGCACAGATACGCAGTATTTT.

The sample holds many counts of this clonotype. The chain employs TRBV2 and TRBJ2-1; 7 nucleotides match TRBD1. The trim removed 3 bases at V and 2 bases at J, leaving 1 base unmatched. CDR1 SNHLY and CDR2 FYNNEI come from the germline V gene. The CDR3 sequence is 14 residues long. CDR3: CASSDQGAYNEQFF. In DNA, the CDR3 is TGTGCCAGCAGTGACCAGGGGGCCTACAATGAGCAGTTCTTC. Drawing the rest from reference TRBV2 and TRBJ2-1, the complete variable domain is EPEVTQTPSHQVTQMGQEVILRCVPISNHLYFYWYRQILGQKVEFLVSFYNNEISEKSEIFDDQFSVERPDGSNFTLKIRSTKLEDSAMYFCASSDQGAYNEQFFGPGTRLTVL.

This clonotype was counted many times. CDR3 DNA: TGTGCCAGCAGTGCGGACAGGTATTGGTACAATGAGCAGTTCTTC. Protein: CASSADRYWYNEQFF. The rearrangement joins TRBV6-1 to TRBJ2-1, with TRBD1 identical over 7 bases. The CDR3 extends over 15 amino acids. After removal of 4 bases from V and 4 bases from J, the junction contained 7 bases not matched to a gene. Germline values: CDR1 MNHNS, CDR2 SASEGT.

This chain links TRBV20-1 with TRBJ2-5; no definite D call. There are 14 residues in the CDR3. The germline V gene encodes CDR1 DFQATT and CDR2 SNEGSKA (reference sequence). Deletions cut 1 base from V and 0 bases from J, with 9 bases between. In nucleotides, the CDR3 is TGCAGTGCTAGAGTTCGGGTACACCAAGAGACCCAGTACTTC. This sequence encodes CSARVRVHQETQYF.

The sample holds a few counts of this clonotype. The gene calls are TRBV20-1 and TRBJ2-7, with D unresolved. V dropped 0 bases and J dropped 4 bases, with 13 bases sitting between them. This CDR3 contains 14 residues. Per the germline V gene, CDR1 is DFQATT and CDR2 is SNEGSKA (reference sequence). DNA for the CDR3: TGCAGTGCTAGAGATCTCATGGGCCCTTACGAGCAGTACTTC. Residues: CSARDLMGPYEQYF.

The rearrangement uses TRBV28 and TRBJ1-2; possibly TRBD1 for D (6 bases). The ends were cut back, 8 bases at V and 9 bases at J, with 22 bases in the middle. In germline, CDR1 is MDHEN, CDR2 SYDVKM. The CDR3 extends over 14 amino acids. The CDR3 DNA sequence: TGTGCCAGCGGACCCCCCCCGACCAGGGGAAGCTACACCTTC. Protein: CASGPPPTRGSYTF.

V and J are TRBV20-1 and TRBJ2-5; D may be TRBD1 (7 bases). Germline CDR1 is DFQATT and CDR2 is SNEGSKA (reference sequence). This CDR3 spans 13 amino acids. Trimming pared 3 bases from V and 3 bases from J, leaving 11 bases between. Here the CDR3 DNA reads TGCAGTGCTAGGGCGGGACAGAAAGAGACCCAGTACTTC. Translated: CSARAGQKETQYF.

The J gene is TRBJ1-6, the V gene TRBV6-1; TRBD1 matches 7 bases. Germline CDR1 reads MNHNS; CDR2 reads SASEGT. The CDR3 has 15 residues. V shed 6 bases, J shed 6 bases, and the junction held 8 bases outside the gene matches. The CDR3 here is CASRTPGQPNSPLHF. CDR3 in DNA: TGTGCCAGCAGAACCCCGGGACAGCCTAATTCACCCCTCCACTTT.

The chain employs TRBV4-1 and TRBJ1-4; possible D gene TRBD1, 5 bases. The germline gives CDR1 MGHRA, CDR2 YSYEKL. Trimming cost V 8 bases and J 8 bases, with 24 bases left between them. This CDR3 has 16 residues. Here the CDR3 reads CASQPGRGPRLEKLFF. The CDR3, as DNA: TGCGCCAGCCAGCCGGGACGGGGTCCGAGACTCGAAAAACTGTTTTTT.

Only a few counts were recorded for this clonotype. CDR3 sequence reads: CASSFRAGQGGQPQHF. Written as DNA, the CDR3 is TGTGCCAGCAGTTTTCGGGCGGGACAGGGGGGACAGCCCCAGCATTTT. This rearrangement joins TRBV12-3 or TRBV12-4 to TRBJ1-5, with 11 positions matching TRBD1. The CDR3 totals 16 residues. V lost 3 bases, J lost 7 bases, and 8 bases stayed unmatched.

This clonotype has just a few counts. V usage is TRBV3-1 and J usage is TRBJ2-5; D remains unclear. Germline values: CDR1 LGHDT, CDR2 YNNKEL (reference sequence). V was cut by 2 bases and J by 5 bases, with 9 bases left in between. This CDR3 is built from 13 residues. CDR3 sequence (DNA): TGTGCCAGCAGCCAATTTCAAGTGGAGACCCAGTACTTC. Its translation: CASSQFQVETQYF.